The 7 T cell receptor beta chains below were found in one sample sequenced in a study of PD-1 blockade in mismatch repair-deficient tumors. Some clones are missing from TCRdb's copy, which holds only in-frame ones; the method was immunoSEQ multiplex PCR. Of about 100,000 clones listed, about four fifths are singletons. Sequencing used peripheral blood, obtained less than 37 weeks after starting pembrolizumab. These receptor sequences come from an adult with mismatch repair-deficient cancer.

This clone was found once. The chain has TRBV9 and TRBJ1-1; possible D gene TRBD1, 5 bases. The CDR3 loop spans 14 amino acids. V lost 3 bases to trimming and J lost 3 bases, with 12 bases between them. Germline V CDR1 and CDR2: SGDLS, YYNGEE. The CDR3 spells CASSDIGGDTEAFF. The CDR3 coding sequence is TGTGCCAGCAGCGACATTGGAGGGGACACTGAAGCTTTCTTT.

This chain uses TRBV27 with TRBJ2-5; D gene unclear. CDR1 and CDR2 from the germline V gene are MNHEY and SMNVEV (reference sequence). V gave up 5 bases and J gave up 2 bases, with 15 bases separating them. The CDR3 is 15 amino acids. The CDR3 nucleotides are TGTGCCAGCAGTCCCCTTCTACGGATACAAGAGACCCAGTACTTC. It is translated as CASSPLLRIQETQYF.

This chain connects TRBV19 to TRBJ2-7; 9 bases map to TRBD2. With V trimmed by 5 bases and J by 6 bases, 14 bases remained unmatched. Germline loops: CDR1 LNHDA, CDR2 SQIVND (reference sequence). The CDR3 loop spans 16 amino acids. For the CDR3, the DNA is TGTGCCAGTAGTTCTTACTCGCGGGAGGGCCGCAGCGAGCAGTACTTC. Its translation is CASSSYSREGRSEQYF.

This clone was seen a handful of times. V usage is TRBV25-1 and J usage is TRBJ1-4, with a tentative D call TRBD1 (5 bases). This CDR3 spans 15 amino acids. Germline V lookup: CDR1 MGHDK, CDR2 SYGVNS. The germline V and J ends were trimmed by 0 bases and 0 bases, with 5 bases remaining between them. The CDR3 sequence: CASSEYRATNEKLFF. The CDR3 nucleotides are TGTGCCAGCAGTGAATACAGGGCAACTAATGAAAAACTGTTTTTT.

The chain joins TRBV11-2 to TRBJ2-5; 9 bases are a match to TRBD1. V shed 5 bases and J 5 bases; nucleotides not matched to a gene: 3. Germline loops: CDR1 SGHAT, CDR2 FQNNGV. This CDR3 comprises 13 residues. CDR3 sequence (DNA): TGTGCCAGCAGCGCAGACAGGGGGGAGACCCAGTACTTC. Protein sequence: CASSADRGETQYF.

The J gene is TRBJ1-1, the V gene TRBV5-1; D is unresolved. Trimming took 8 bases from V and 0 from J, leaving 5 bases between them. Germline-derived CDR1 and CDR2 are SGHRS and YFSETQ. The CDR3 runs 11 residues. CDR3 bases: TGCGCCAGTCACATGAACACTGAAGCTTTCTTT. This gives the protein CASHMNTEAFF.

This chain links TRBV4-1 with TRBJ1-1; 11 bases match TRBD1. The CDR3 extends over 13 amino acids. CDR1 and CDR2 (germline): MGHRA, YSYEKL. J lost 5 bases, V lost 8 bases, and 4 bases had no gene match. The CDR3 sequence is CASGDRGSTEAFF. The CDR3 DNA sequence: TGCGCCAGCGGGGACAGGGGGTCTACTGAAGCTTTCTTT.